These 13 T cell receptor beta chains originate from one sample sequenced in a study of brain T cells in children with intractable seizures (dated by TCRdb to the early 2020s). Library construction relied on the immunoSEQ multiplex PCR assay. Imported from immuneACCESS, the table was reduced by TCRdb to in-frame sequences with V and J called. These copies leave out some clones; in studies compared against another copy, an unresolved V gene accounts for under half, and the cause of the remainder is not known. This sample lists 300,000 to 400,000 clones; 93% were detected once. The top ten hold 5.7% of the sample. The time point label, read with the paper, signifies: blood from clinic visit 5 months post-surgery; TSC patient then seizure free. The sample in question was peripheral blood, obtained 4 to 6 months after surgery. These TCRs come from a boy less than two years old with tuberous sclerosis and intractable seizures.

This chain joins TRBV28 and TRBJ2-1, with D possibly TRBD2 on 7 matching bases. The CDR3 runs 14 residues. Trimming took off 6 bases at V and 6 bases at J, with 15 bases between the two ends. Looked up from germline, CDR1 is MDHEN and CDR2 is SYDVKM. The CDR3 DNA follows: TGTGCCAGCAGGCCCCCGGGGGGCCCCAATGAGCAGTTCTTC. Amino acids: CASRPPGGPNEQFF.

This chain uses TRBV5-5 with TRBJ2-7; the D gene could be TRBD1 or TRBD2 (6 bases each). CDR1 and CDR2 (germline): SGHKS, YYEKEE (reference sequence). V lost 0 bases to trimming and J lost 3 bases, with 13 bases between them. This CDR3 spans 15 amino acids. The CDR3 reads CASSLAAGEVYEQYF. CDR3 DNA sequence: TGTGCCAGCAGCTTGGCGGCAGGGGAGGTCTACGAGCAGTACTTC.

Concerning this clone itself: The sample has other DNA sequences that encode this CDR3 too. The CDR3 protein is CASSLGYEQYF. The DNA for the CDR3 is TGTGCCAGCAGCTTAGGTTACGAGCAGTACTTC. This chain uses TRBV5-6 with TRBJ2-7; D gene unclear. The V end lost 2 bases, the J end lost 4 bases, and 4 bases lay between the germline ends. The CDR3 sequence is 11 residues long. Germline CDR1 is SGHDT and CDR2 is YYEEEE.

This clone was counted a single time. V and J are TRBV5-5 and TRBJ1-3; D is unresolved. The germline V gene encodes CDR1 SGHKS and CDR2 YYEKEE (reference sequence). The CDR3 spans 17 residues. The ends were cut back, 2 bases at V and 0 bases at J, with 15 bases in the middle. CDR3 bases: TGTGCCAGCAGCTTAATCTCGACGGTGAGCTCTGGAAACACCATATATTTT. Its translation is CASSLISTVSSGNTIYF.

This clone came up a few times. The genes are TRBV6-1 and TRBJ1-2; 8 nucleotides align to TRBD1. The J segment lost 8 bases and the V segment lost 3 bases, leaving 5 bases of the junction unmatched. Germline assignment: CDR1 MNHNS and CDR2 SASEGT. There are 13 residues in the CDR3. The CDR3 loop is CASSEGTGRGYTF. The CDR3 DNA reads as TGTGCCAGCAGTGAGGGGACAGGTCGGGGCTACACCTTC.

The chain carries TRBV6-5 and TRBJ2-6; tentatively, D is TRBD1 or TRBD2 (5 bases each). Per the germline V gene, CDR1 is MNHEY and CDR2 is SVGAGI. V lost 6 bases, J lost 9 bases, and 15 bases lay in between. The CDR3 loop spans 14 amino acids. The CDR3 nucleotides read TGTGCCAGCAGCCAACCTGGGGGTGACAACGTCCTGACTTTC. This encodes CASSQPGGDNVLTF.

V gene TRBV13 combines with J gene TRBJ2-4, with 7 bases matching TRBD2. The CDR3 has 19 residues. V dropped 4 bases and J dropped 5; count of bases not matched to a gene: 20. Germline V gene sequence: CDR1 PRHDT, CDR2 FYEKMQ (reference sequence). The CDR3 reads CASSWRGSPGLNDQNIQYF. The CDR3 nucleotides are TGTGCCAGCAGCTGGCGGGGGTCCCCCGGCTTAAACGACCAAAACATTCAGTACTTC.

The chain has TRBV6-5 and TRBJ2-3; 7 bases map to TRBD1. The CDR3 extends over 15 amino acids. Unmatched junction bases numbered 6, after V lost 2 bases and J lost 4 bases. Germline V gene sequence: CDR1 MNHEY, CDR2 SVGAGI. Here the CDR3 reads CASSYIGDSPDTQYF. The CDR3 DNA reads TGTGCCAGCAGTTACATAGGGGACAGCCCAGATACGCAGTATTTT.

The J gene is TRBJ1-2, the V gene TRBV3-1 (or the pseudogene TRBV3-2); the match to TRBD1 covers 12 bases. The CDR3 runs 15 residues. Trimming removed 3 bases from V and 6 bases from J; junction bases left unmatched: 5. CDR1 and CDR2 from the germline V gene are LGHDT and YNNKEL (reference sequence). This CDR3 is CASSQGDRGLNGYTF. DNA for the CDR3: TGTGCCAGCAGCCAGGGGGACAGGGGGCTGAATGGCTACACCTTC.

This sequence joins TRBV19 and TRBJ1-2; unclear D gene. The CDR3 contains 13 residues. The V gene's germline CDR1 is LNHDA and CDR2 SQIVND (reference sequence). Trimming left V 3 bases short and J 1 base short, with 6 bases between. The CDR3, as DNA: TGTGCCAGTAGTATTGTGATTAACTATGGCTACACCTTC. Residues: CASSIVINYGYTF.

The table lists this clone with a few counts. V gene TRBV27 combines with J gene TRBJ2-7; D ambiguous. Germline V gene lookup returns CDR1 MNHEY and CDR2 SMNVEV (reference sequence). The V end was cut by 3 bases, the J end by 1 base, with 7 bases between. CDR3 length: 13 residues. CDR3 region: CASSFSQSYEQYF. The CDR3 nucleotides read TGTGCCAGCAGTTTTTCGCAGTCCTACGAGCAGTACTTC.

The rearrangement uses TRBV9 and TRBJ2-1; 10 bases map to TRBD2. Germline lookup yields CDR1 SGDLS and CDR2 YYNGEE. This CDR3 has 14 amino acids. The trim removed 2 bases at V and 5 bases at J, leaving 1 base unmatched. The CDR3 region has the DNA TGTGCCAGCAGCGTGAGCGGGGGGGACAATGAGCAGTTCTTC. Its protein is CASSVSGGDNEQFF.

CDR3 nucleotide sequence: TGCAGTGCCACTAGTGAAGGTGGCTACACCTTC. This codes for CSATSEGGYTF. The V call is TRBV20-1, the J call TRBJ1-2; D is undetermined. The CDR3 is 11 amino acids. In germline, CDR1 is DFQATT, CDR2 SNEGSKA (reference sequence). Trimming removed 6 bases from V and 7 bases from J, with 12 bases in between.